The clone carrying this T cell receptor beta chain was observed at least ten times. The antigen is not known. V was shortened by 4 bases and J by 7 bases, with 11 bases between the two germline ends. This CDR3 comprises 13 residues. Looked up from germline, CDR1 is SQVTM and CDR2 is ANQGSEA. MiXCR, applied by TCRdb to the reads, yields one record per CDR3 protein. The sample has 130,000 or so distinct CDR3 sequences; under 8% are singletons. These data come from a study of T cell repertoires in cytomegalovirus infection. Looking at the study overall: It was the public TCR beta signatures that indicated both CMV infection and matching HLA type.

Overall study results and limits: CMV-specific TCR beta clonotypes restricted by HLA-C were the ones dominating the ex vivo response. Totalled public TCR beta family frequency picked out people who carried CMV plus the relevant HLA.

V usage is TRBV29-1 and J usage is TRBJ1-6; D possibly corresponds to TRBD1 (5 bases). The TCR sequence derives from a human donor in good health (CMV status not recorded). Some clones in this sample may be carry-over from other donors' samples. The specimen sequenced was PBMCs. The CDR3 region is CSVASGGNSPLHF. The CDR3 nucleotides read TGCAGCGTTGCATCCGGGGGGAATTCACCCCTCCACTTT.